Following are 10 T cell receptor beta chains from one sample sequenced in a study of cytomegalovirus exposure and HLA in healthy donors. The PCR was carried out with 60 Vbeta primers and 13 Jbeta primers. Profiled with immunoSEQ multiplex PCR; TCRdb holds only in-frame clones, not every one. The profile shows 150,000 to 160,000 clones, more than 70% of them singletons. Sequencing input: PBMCs. These TCRs come from a woman aged 40-49 years in good health and CMV-seropositive.

Remarks on this clone: The junction does not match germline at one end; this may be a read error. The V and J genes are TRBV27 and TRBJ1-4; TRBD1 agrees at 7 bases. The CDR3 runs 9 residues. CDR1 and CDR2 (germline): MNHEY, SMNVEV (reference sequence). The CDR3 spells CATSTGLIF. In DNA form, the CDR3 reads TGTGCCACCTCGACAGGGTTGATTTTT.

V gene TRBV29-1 combines with J gene TRBJ2-5; 7 bases map to TRBD1. The CDR3 has 16 residues. Per germline, CDR1 SQVTM and CDR2 ANQGSEA. Trimming at V came to 2 bases and at J to 3 bases, leaving 12 bases not matched to a gene. CDR3 DNA sequence: TGCAGCGTTGAAAACCGACAGGGCGGTTGGAAAGAGACCCAGTACTTC. It codes for CSVENRQGGWKETQYF.

The chain employs TRBV28 and TRBJ2-1, with 13 positions matching TRBD2. The germline V gene encodes CDR1 MDHEN and CDR2 SYDVKM. The CDR3 consists of 18 residues. The J segment lost 7 bases and the V segment lost 3 bases, leaving 12 bases of the junction unmatched. The CDR3 nucleotides read TGTGCCAGCAGTTTGTCACCGGGACTAGCGGGACCGGGGAATGAGCAGTTCTTC. It is translated as CASSLSPGLAGPGNEQFF.

The chain is built from TRBV29-1 and TRBJ2-3; D not certain. The length of the CDR3 is 11 residues. V dropped 4 bases and J dropped 2 bases, with 4 bases sitting between them. Looked up from germline, CDR1 is SQVTM and CDR2 is ANQGSEA. The DNA of the CDR3 is TGCAGCGTTGCTACCACAGATACGCAGTATTTT. It codes for CSVATTDTQYF.

V is TRBV30 and J is TRBJ1-1; 9 nucleotides agree with TRBD1. This CDR3 is built from 13 residues. Germline V CDR1 and CDR2: GTSNPN, SVGIG (reference sequence). V was pared by 3 bases and J by 5 bases, with 4 bases of the junction left unmatched. The CDR3 sequence is CAWRGTGTTEAFF. CDR3 nucleotide sequence: TGTGCCTGGAGAGGGACAGGGACTACTGAAGCTTTCTTT. Full variable domain (rest looked up from reference TRBV30 and TRBJ1-1): SQTIHQWPATLVQPVGSPLSLECTVEGTSNPNLYWYRQAAGRGLQLLFYSVGIGQISSEVPQNLSASRPQDRQFILSSKKLLLSDSGFYLCAWRGTGTTEAFFGQGTRLTVV.

The chain uses TRBV5-1 and TRBJ1-3, with D hard to call. Germline CDR1 reads SGHRS; CDR2 reads YFSETQ. The CDR3 has 13 residues. The ends were cut back, 10 bases at V and 0 bases at J, with 11 bases in the middle. The CDR3 bases are TGCGCCTCGGGGTTGGGCTCTGGAAACACCATATATTTT. It is translated as CASGLGSGNTIYF. Full variable domain (remainder filled in from reference TRBV5-1 and TRBJ1-3): KAGVTQTPRYLIKTRGQQVTLSCSPISGHRSVSWYQQTPGQGLQFLFEYFSETQRNKGNFPGRFSGRQFSNSRSEMNVSTLELGDSALYLCASGLGSGNTIYFGEGSWLTVV.

The chain joins TRBV10-3 to TRBJ1-1, with D maybe TRBD1 (5 bases). In germline, CDR1 is ENHRY, CDR2 SYGVKD. The CDR3 runs to 14 residues. The V and J ends lost 6 bases and 6 bases respectively, with 17 bases between them. The CDR3 region is CAIRQDLWGSEAFF. The DNA for the CDR3 is TGTGCCATCAGACAAGATTTGTGGGGCTCTGAAGCTTTCTTT.

J is TRBJ1-2 and V is TRBV5-1; D ambiguous. V lost 0 bases to trimming and J lost 8 bases, with 11 bases between them. The germline V gene encodes CDR1 SGHRS and CDR2 YFSETQ. The CDR3 length is 13 residues. The chain's CDR3 is CASSLDLVGGYTF. The CDR3 DNA follows: TGCGCCAGCAGCTTGGATCTGGTGGGCGGCTACACCTTC.

This chain links TRBV2 with TRBJ2-5, with 10 bases that match TRBD1. The J call may be wrong; the DNA end is better matched by TRBJ2-7. Germline CDR1 SNHLY, CDR2 FYNNEI. The CDR3 spans 16 residues. The CDR3 sequence: CASSKDRGSSSYEQYF. The CDR3 DNA is TGTGCCAGCAGTAAGGACAGGGGGTCGAGCTCCTACGAGCAGTACTTC.

This chain uses TRBV5-1 with TRBJ2-5; 12 positions agree with TRBD2. The CDR3 consists of 15 residues. Germline values: CDR1 SGHRS, CDR2 YFSETQ. J was trimmed by 4 bases and V by 0 bases; bases with no gene match: 1. The CDR3 reads CASSLELAGGETQYF. Here the CDR3 DNA reads TGCGCCAGCAGCTTGGAACTAGCGGGAGGAGAGACCCAGTACTTC.